This TCR beta chain was sequenced in a study of blood T cells in healthy people across ages (dated by TCRdb to between 2015 and 2016). Study-wide context: In model experiments, roughly one uniquely barcoded TCR beta cDNA molecule per two T cells was captured by template switching. Using the same blood draw, the study looked at two additional independent replicas of 1 million unique cDNA reads for two donors, one aged 18 to 30 and the other aged 80 or older. To avoid experimental bias, donors of different ages were randomly spread across the sequencing lanes. The donors were split into four age groups: young (average 16 years), middle-aged (about 40), aged (62) and long-lived (approximately 80). Using deep sequencing normalized with unique cDNA molecular identifiers, the study measured how TCR beta repertoire diversity changes with age.

As concerns this clonotype: Its antigen is unknown. Per-base qualities were not stored, and no clone one base away is much larger.

The 39 donors, aged about 6 to 95 years, were systemically healthy Caucasian individuals from Russia. Each donor gave approximately 9.4 milliliters of peripheral blood, drawn into EDTA-treated Vacutainer tubes. PBMCs were isolated by Ficoll-Paque density-gradient centrifugation, with at least 6 million obtained per sample. Trizol reagent was used to extract total RNA from the PBMCs, yielding at least 6 micrograms per sample. For every donor, an aliquot of PBMCs went through flow cytometry to measure the percentages of naive CD45RAhigh/CD27high T cells. Findings and caveats that apply to the study as a whole: Since profiling was done on bulk unsorted PBMCs, naive and antigen-experienced compartments could not be conclusively compared. There was a strong correlation between observed TCR beta diversity and the percentage of naive T cells measured by flow cytometry. Observed TCR beta diversity per million T cells fell roughly linearly with age, and a significant reduction was already apparent by age roughly 40. Compared with the aged group, more naive CD4+ T cells, fewer expanded clones and increased TCR diversity were shown by the long-lived group, suggesting age selection. Because the CMV infection status of the donors was unknown, age-related changes in expanded clonotypes may potentially have been confounded. Total diversity estimates from one million sequenced T cells were considered lower bounds and underestimates.

The library was generated by 5' RACE. The instrument given in TCRdb is Illumina HiSeq 2500. A second PCR of roughly 6 to 11 cycles was run with a J-beta primer mix and a sample-barcoded 5' primer. A unique molecular identifier was introduced onto each TCR beta cDNA molecule by a template-switch 5' adaptor carrying 12 random nucleotides. Each sample yielded at least 3 million CDR3-containing paired-end reads. First-strand cDNA synthesis was performed from all RNA using the Mint cDNA synthesis kit, with priming by a TRBC-specific oligonucleotide. All cDNA was treated with uracil-DNA glycosylase and then went through a first 18-cycle PCR with the universal primers M1SS and BC2_uni_R. In the original analysis: For normalization, 1 million high-quality reads, each with a distinct molecular identifier, were randomly selected from each sample. Reads with shared molecular identifiers were discarded instead of being binned into consensus sequences. MiTCR, with a Q25 quality threshold and the strictest error-elimination algorithm, was used for CDR3 identification, clonotype clustering and error correction. Lower-bound total TCR beta diversity was estimated with a nonparametric unseen species model using Euler transformation. TCRdb ran its own pipeline on the public reads, namely fastp trimming at Q25 and MiXCR clone calling, and kept in-frame beta chains. Entries are consolidated by CDR3 protein sequence, retaining the most common genes and DNA. In this record, the V and J calls reflect TCRdb's handling and not the investigators' own analysis. The sample table shows roughly 1,500,000 distinct CDR3 sequences, and 30% to 40% are seen once. The ten largest account for approximately 10% of the sample.

The source is a woman in her twenties or thirties in good health. Specimen: blood.

The DNA is TGCGCCAGCAGCCAAGATGTGGGAGATGAGCAGTTCTTC. It translates to CASSQDVGDEQFF. Recombination joined TRBV4-1 with TRBJ2-1, with TRBD2 perhaps the D gene, on 5 matching bases. Measured from the cysteine to the phenylalanine, the CDR3 is 13 residues long. Only the CDR3 DNA is retained, 39 bases long and in frame from the first base. Trimming costs V 0 bases and J 8 bases, and their ends lie 8 bases apart. The germline V gene specifies MGHRA as CDR1 and YSYEKL as CDR2.